This T cell receptor beta chain was recorded in a study of blood T cell repertoires in COVID-19. About the research overall: Collection of acute and convalescent COVID-19 samples took place in the United States, Italy and Spain.

Trimming removed 5 bases at V and 10 bases at J, with 17 bases between. The CDR3 spans 13 residues. Germline V gives CDR1 SGHTA, CDR2 FQGNSA. Method: immunoSEQ multiplex PCR; TCRdb's copy keeps in-frame clones and lacks some. The sample records some 230,000 clones, approximately 82% being singletons. The chain joins TRBV7-2 to TRBJ2-5; D call uncertain. The material sequenced was PBMCs or T cells enriched from blood (not recorded which). This clonotype originated in a man aged 35 to 55 who had recovered from COVID-19. CDR3 protein: CASSPSGSGGQYF. The CDR3 DNA is TGTGCCAGCAGCCCCTCGGGTTCGGGTGGCCAGTACTTC. Together with reference TRBV7-2 and TRBJ2-5, the CDR3 gives the full variable domain: GAGVSQSPSNKVTEKGKDVELRCDPISGHTALYWYRQSLGQGLEFLIYFQGNSAPDKSGLPSDRFSAERTGGSVSTLTIQRTQQEDSAVYLCASSPSGSGGQYFGPGTRLLVL.